A single sample gave rise to the 17 T cell receptor beta chains below, sequenced in a study of blood T cell repertoires in COVID-19. Clones were read by immunoSEQ multiplex PCR, and TCRdb kept only the in-frame ones, dropping some. The sample includes roughly 92,000 clones, 90% of them seen just once. The sequenced material came from peripheral blood. These receptors all come from a man aged 50-60 years with acute or convalescent COVID-19.

The V gene is TRBV24-1, the J gene TRBJ2-1, with TRBD1 matching 8 bases. The CDR3 is made up of 17 amino acids. V was clipped by 1 base and J by 7 bases; unmatched bases: 11. Germline-derived CDR1 and CDR2 are KGHDR and SFDVKD. The CDR3 here is CATSDFGLGQAFNEQFF. DNA of the CDR3: TGTGCCACCAGTGATTTTGGATTGGGACAGGCGTTTAATGAGCAGTTCTTC.

This clone has just one count. This chain connects TRBV7-8 to TRBJ2-1; 7 bases fit TRBD1. The V gene's germline CDR1 is SGHVS and CDR2 FQNEAQ. Trimming took 0 bases from V and 10 from J; bases not matched to a gene: 3. The CDR3 length is 13 residues. The CDR3 coding sequence is TGTGCCAGCAGCTTAGCAGGGGGCGTCGAGCAGTTCTTC. Its protein is CASSLAGGVEQFF.

The chain employs TRBV19 and TRBJ2-3, with 8 bases lining up with TRBD2. The germline V gene encodes CDR1 LNHDA and CDR2 SQIVND (reference sequence). The CDR3 runs 14 residues. J lost 1 base, V lost 10 bases, and 7 bases had no gene match. The CDR3, as DNA: TGTGCCACCCGGGGGGGAGATGGCACAGATACGCAGTATTTT. Its protein is CATRGGDGTDTQYF.

The chain has TRBV6-1 and TRBJ1-5; TRBD1 agrees at 8 bases. Germline assignment: CDR1 MNHNS and CDR2 SASEGT. The CDR3 is 18 residues long. The junction had 13 bases not matched to a gene; V was cut back by 3 bases and J by 3 bases. The CDR3 protein is CASSDGTGPIRPNQPQHF. DNA for the CDR3: TGTGCCAGCAGTGACGGGACAGGCCCGATAAGGCCCAATCAGCCCCAGCATTTT.

In its sample, this clone was seen once. This sequence joins TRBV19 and TRBJ2-5; TRBD1 agrees at 11 bases. The J call may be faulty, since TRBJ2-7 better matches the DNA end. CDR1 and CDR2 (germline): LNHDA, SQIVND (reference sequence). The CDR3 is made up of 19 amino acids. The CDR3, as DNA: TGTGCCAGTAGTATAGATCCGTCGGTGTGGACAGGGGGCCCCTACGAGCAGTACTTC. It specifies CASSIDPSVWTGGPYEQYF.

The chain is built from TRBV5-6 and TRBJ1-1; 7 bases align to TRBD1. V shed 0 bases and J 0 bases; nucleotides not matched to a gene: 5. Germline V lookup: CDR1 SGHDT, CDR2 YYEEEE. This CDR3 region has 16 residues. The CDR3 DNA sequence: TGTGCCAGCAGCTTGGACAGGGGCGGTATGAACACTGAAGCTTTCTTT. Residues: CASSLDRGGMNTEAFF.

In its sample, this clone was seen once. The V call is TRBV5-3, the J call TRBJ2-3; 10 bases map to TRBD2. TRBV5-3 is an ORF for which the function is uncertain. After removal of 10 bases from V and 8 bases from J, the junction contained 16 bases not matched to a gene. The CDR3 runs to 15 residues. The CDR3 loop reads CAQSAVSGRRVTQYF. CDR3 sequence (DNA): TGTGCCCAAAGCGCGGTTAGCGGGAGGAGGGTTACGCAGTATTTT.

The chain recombines TRBV12-5 with TRBJ1-1, with D unclear. The CDR3 extends over 13 amino acids. The V end was cut by 9 bases, the J end by 1 base, with 12 bases between. In germline, CDR1 is LGHNT, CDR2 FRNRAP. This CDR3 reads CASRQYKNTEAFF. The CDR3 DNA reads as TGTGCTAGCCGCCAGTACAAGAACACTGAAGCTTTCTTT.

A word on this clone: This sample also contains other DNA sequences that code for the same CDR3. The chain couples TRBV7-2 to TRBJ2-7; TRBD1 agrees at 8 bases. The trim removed 2 bases at V and 2 bases at J, leaving 5 bases unmatched. CDR3 size: 15 residues. Germline lookup yields CDR1 SGHTA and CDR2 FQGNSA. CDR3 DNA sequence: TGTGCCAGCAGCTTAATAGGACAGGGAGCCTACGAGCAGTACTTC. Translated: CASSLIGQGAYEQYF. The full variable domain, completed using reference TRBV7-2 and TRBJ2-7, is GAGVSQSPSNKVTEKGKDVELRCDPISGHTALYWYRQSLGQGLEFLIYFQGNSAPDKSGLPSDRFSAERTGGSVSTLTIQRTQQEDSAVYLCASSLIGQGAYEQYFGPGTRLTVT.

V gene TRBV19 combines with J gene TRBJ1-6, with unresolved D. The CDR3 is 13 amino acids. Trimming took 9 bases from V and 4 from J, leaving 10 bases between them. The germline gives CDR1 LNHDA, CDR2 SQIVND (reference sequence). In DNA form, the CDR3 reads TGTGCCAGCCGGCGGGCATATAATTCACCCCTCCACTTT. It specifies CASRRAYNSPLHF.

The DNA for the CDR3 is TGCGCCAGCAGCTTCCTCGGGGAAGGGACCGGGGAGCTGTTTTTT. It codes for CASSFLGEGTGELFF. This chain uses TRBV5-1 with TRBJ2-2; tentative D call: TRBD2 (5 bases). The CDR3 length is 15 residues. Germline-derived CDR1 and CDR2 are SGHRS and YFSETQ. V dropped 2 bases and J dropped 5 bases, with 13 bases sitting between them. The variable domain in full, with the rest retrieved from reference TRBV5-1 and TRBJ2-2, is KAGVTQTPRYLIKTRGQQVTLSCSPISGHRSVSWYQQTPGQGLQFLFEYFSETQRNKGNFPGRFSGRQFSNSRSEMNVSTLELGDSALYLCASSFLGEGTGELFFGEGSRLTVL.

The chain is built from TRBV19 and TRBJ2-7; the D gene is possibly TRBD1 (5 bases). V gave up 3 bases and J gave up 6 bases, with 24 bases separating them. This CDR3 has 17 amino acids. The V gene's germline CDR1 is LNHDA and CDR2 SQIVND (reference sequence). CDR3 nucleotide sequence: TGTGCCAGTAGTATTATTCCCCAGGACACTATCCCTGCCGAGCAGTACTTC. This codes for CASSIIPQDTIPAEQYF.

In its sample, this clone was seen once. The V call is TRBV5-1, the J call TRBJ2-2; 9 bases align to TRBD2. J gave up 4 bases and V 5 bases, and 9 bases lay outside the gene matches. Germline V lookup: CDR1 SGHRS, CDR2 YFSETQ. CDR3 size: 16 residues. CDR3 protein: CASRPPGTSSTGELFF. CDR3 DNA: TGCGCCAGCAGACCCCCTGGGACTAGCAGCACCGGGGAGCTGTTTTTT.

The chain is built from TRBV24-1 and TRBJ2-1, with 9 bases matching TRBD2. CDR1 and CDR2 from the germline V gene are KGHDR and SFDVKD. Unmatched junction bases numbered 7, after V lost 2 bases and J lost 3 bases. This CDR3 spans 17 amino acids. The DNA for the CDR3 is TGTGCCACCAGTGATTCACGCCTAGCGGGGAACTACAATGAGCAGTTCTTC. Translation gives CATSDSRLAGNYNEQFF.

This clone was seen once. The rearrangement links TRBV7-8 to TRBJ2-3; TRBD1 matches 7 bases. Germline CDR1 and CDR2: SGHVS and FQNEAQ. The J segment lost 2 bases and the V segment lost 0 bases, leaving 8 bases of the junction unmatched. The CDR3 is 17 residues long. The CDR3 sequence: CASSLARDSPLTDTQYF. CDR3 in DNA: TGTGCCAGCAGCTTAGCCCGGGACAGTCCTCTCACAGATACGCAGTATTTT.

The rearrangement joins TRBV12-3 or TRBV12-4 to TRBJ2-2; D gene uncertain. CDR3 length: 12 amino acids. Trimming took off 3 bases at V and 7 bases at J, with 6 bases between the two ends. The CDR3 DNA reads as TGTGCCAGCAGTTTTCGCGTCGGGGAGCTGTTTTTT. Encoded protein: CASSFRVGELFF.

Here the CDR3 reads CASRLKRDNEAFF. CDR3 nucleotides: TGTGCAAGTCGCTTAAAACGGGACAATGAAGCTTTCTTT. The J gene is TRBJ1-1, the V gene TRBV12-2; TRBD1, the D gene given by the table, was not confirmed from the DNA. TRBV12-2 is flagged as a pseudogene. The CDR3 length is 13 residues.